The 25 T cell receptor beta chains given below trace back to one sample, sequenced in a study of Graves' ophthalmopathy and Graves' hyperthyroidism. Transcripts of RNA were the source for amplifying TCR beta CDR3 regions. The first-round RT-PCR employed HTBI primers together with the Qiagen OneStep RT-PCR kit. A multiplex PCR was then performed as the second round. TCRdb used MiXCR to reprocess the multiplex PCR reads, holding one entry per CDR3 protein. Of some 1.1 million distinct CDR3 sequences in the sample, about two fifths were seen once. The sequenced sample consisted of peripheral blood or thyroid tissue (not recorded which). These receptors came from an adult man with Graves' hyperthyroidism.

V is TRBV29-1 and J is TRBJ1-2; 8 bases agree with TRBD1. This CDR3 has 14 amino acids. Germline CDR1 SQVTM, CDR2 ANQGSEA. The V gene end was trimmed by 4 bases and the J gene end by 4 bases; junction bases not matched to a gene: 8. CDR3 protein: CSVALSGGLYGYTF. The DNA for the CDR3 is TGCAGCGTTGCGCTCTCAGGGGGCCTCTATGGCTACACCTTC.

In its sample, this clonotype was seen a few times. The chain joins TRBV19 to TRBJ2-5; D remains ambiguous. Trimming cost V 7 bases and J 4 bases, with 19 bases left between them. CDR3 length equals 15 residues. Germline lookup yields CDR1 LNHDA and CDR2 SQIVND (reference sequence). CDR3: CASKKGITLGETQYF. CDR3 DNA sequence: TGTGCCAGTAAAAAAGGGATTACCTTGGGAGAGACCCAGTACTTC.

This clonotype has only one observation. The CDR3 region has the DNA TGCAGTGCAGGGGACAACACCTGGGAGCAGTACTTC. It yields the protein CSAGDNTWEQYF. The V and J genes are TRBV20-1 and TRBJ2-5; D is perhaps TRBD1 (6 bases). V lost 6 bases and J 11 bases, leaving 19 bases between the germline ends. The CDR3 sequence is 12 residues long. Germline assignment: CDR1 DFQATT and CDR2 SNEGSKA (reference sequence).

The table lists this clonotype with a few counts. The V gene is TRBV6-5, the J gene TRBJ1-5; no clear D gene. The V end was cut by 2 bases, the J end by 3 bases, with 8 bases between. The CDR3 length is 14 residues. Germline CDR1 and CDR2: MNHEY and SVGAGI. The CDR3 loop is CASSYVVSNQPQHF. The CDR3 DNA reads as TGTGCCAGCAGTTACGTTGTGTCCAATCAGCCCCAGCATTTT.

V is TRBV7-8 and J is TRBJ2-2, with 9 bases aligning to TRBD1. The trim removed 8 bases at V and 7 bases at J, leaving 8 bases unmatched. The CDR3 has 14 amino acids. Germline lookup yields CDR1 SGHVS and CDR2 FQNEAQ. The CDR3 bases are TGTGCCAGCGGGGGGACAGGGATGGGCGGGGAGCTGTTTTTT. It encodes CASGGTGMGGELFF.

The V call is TRBV29-1, the J call TRBJ2-2; 11 nucleotides agree with TRBD1. Germline CDR1 and CDR2: SQVTM and ANQGSEA. There are 14 residues in the CDR3. The CDR3 bases are TGCAGTGCACGGACAGGGGGCGGGCACGGGGAGCTGTTTTTT. Residues: CSARTGGGHGELFF.

Details on this clonotype: A read error may explain this, as a much larger clone is one base away. This sequence joins TRBV7-2 and TRBJ2-5; 10 bases are a match to TRBD2. The germline gives CDR1 SGHTA, CDR2 FQGNSA. The CDR3 length is 17 residues. The CDR3 loop reads CASSLEVLAGVQEAQYF. The CDR3 bases are TGTGCCAGCAGCTTAGAGGTCCTAGCGGGGGTGCAAGAGGCCCAGTACTTC.

This clonotype was detected a few times. The germline gene is not matched at one end of the junction; a read error may be the cause. V gene TRBV5-1 combines with J gene TRBJ2-5; no firm D call. The CDR3 has 13 residues. Per the germline V gene, CDR1 is SGHRS and CDR2 is YFSETQ. CDR3 sequence (DNA): TGTGCCAGCAGCCTTGACGTCCAAGAGACCCAGTACTTC. This translates into CASSLDVQETQYF.

This chain joins TRBV4-1 and TRBJ2-7; perhaps TRBD1 as D (5 bases). V was shortened by 2 bases and J by 4 bases, with 9 bases between the two germline ends. This CDR3 comprises 13 residues. CDR1 is MGHRA and CDR2 is YSYEKL in the germline V gene. CDR3 DNA: TGCGCCAGCAGCCAAACCGACAGTTACGAGCAGTACTTC. Translation: CASSQTDSYEQYF.

V gene TRBV2 combines with J gene TRBJ2-7; TRBD1 agrees at 8 bases. The CDR3 runs to 14 residues. V dropped 5 bases and J dropped 3; count of bases not matched to a gene: 6. Germline lookup yields CDR1 SNHLY and CDR2 FYNNEI. For the CDR3, the DNA is TGTGCCAGCAGTACAGGGGGTGTCTTCTACGAGCAGTACTTC. Translation gives CASSTGGVFYEQYF.

With regard to this clonotype: Compared with germline, one end of the junction differs, possibly owing to a read error. The chain employs TRBV5-1 and TRBJ1-4, with 10 bases aligning to TRBD1. CDR1 and CDR2 (germline): SGHRS, YFSETQ. The length of the CDR3 is 15 residues. CDR3 loop: CASSLEGTGDEKLFF. CDR3 in DNA: TGTGCCAGCAGCTTAGAGGGGACAGGGGATGAAAAACTGTTTTTT.

This sequence joins TRBV15 and TRBJ1-1; the D is unclear. Germline values: CDR1 LNHNV, CDR2 YYDKDF (reference sequence). CDR3 size: 14 residues. V was clipped by 3 bases and J by 7 bases, with 15 bases between them. The CDR3 is CATSSLSGGVEAFF. The CDR3 DNA follows: TGTGCCACCAGCAGTTTGAGTGGAGGAGTTGAAGCTTTCTTT. The full variable domain, completed using reference TRBV15 and TRBJ1-1, is DAMVIQNPRYQVTQFGKPVTLSCSQTLNHNVMYWYQQKSSQAPKLLFHYYDKDFNNEADTPDNFQSRRPNTSFCFLDIRSPGLGDTAMYLCATSSLSGGVEAFFGQGTRLTVV.

The V call is TRBV10-1, the J call TRBJ1-1, with D unclear. V was pared by 8 bases and J by 6 bases, with 16 bases between. The CDR3 sequence is 13 residues long. Germline V lookup: CDR1 WNHNN, CDR2 SYGVQD (reference sequence). This CDR3 is CASSWTSSAEAFF. As DNA, the CDR3 is TGCGCCAGCTCTTGGACTTCATCCGCTGAAGCTTTCTTT.

As concerns this clonotype: A junction end diverges from the germline sequence, so it may reflect a read error. The CDR3 sequence is CACSADRGLLGQYF. The CDR3 nucleotides are TGCGCCTGCAGTGCCGACCGGGGTCTTCTTGGGCAGTACTTC. The chain has TRBV10-2 and TRBJ2-7; weak D call: TRBD2 (5 bases). The CDR3 sequence is 14 residues long. The germline V gene has CDR1 WSHSY and CDR2 SAAADI.

This clonotype was detected many times. The V and J genes are TRBV10-1 and TRBJ2-5; D assignment may be TRBD1 or TRBD2 (7 bases each). Trimming shortened V by 2 bases and J by 4 bases, and 17 bases separated the two germline ends. The length of the CDR3 is 16 residues. Looked up from germline, CDR1 is WNHNN and CDR2 is SYGVQD (reference sequence). The CDR3 DNA reads as TGCGCCAGCAGTGAGGAACCGGGACAGCGGGGAGAGACCCAGTACTTC. This codes for CASSEEPGQRGETQYF.

This clonotype has ten or more counts. This chain connects TRBV29-1 to TRBJ2-7; D unclear. Per germline, CDR1 SQVTM and CDR2 ANQGSEA. The length of the CDR3 is 14 residues. The V end was cut by 6 bases, the J end by 3 bases, with 18 bases between. The CDR3 sequence is CSVRAGRALYEQYF. DNA for the CDR3: TGCAGCGTCCGGGCAGGTCGAGCCCTCTACGAGCAGTACTTC.

As to this clonotype: A much larger clone is a single base away; this may be a read error. The chain links TRBV7-9 to TRBJ1-2; the D gene is possibly TRBD1 (5 bases). The CDR3 is 16 residues long. Germline V gives CDR1 SEHNR, CDR2 FQNEAQ (reference sequence). V gave up 1 base and J gave up 6 bases, with 18 bases separating them. The CDR3: CASSLGVWGSPNGYTF. CDR3 DNA sequence: TGTGCCAGCAGCTTAGGGGTGTGGGGGAGCCCCAATGGCTACACCTTC.

The rearrangement joins TRBV25-1 to TRBJ2-5, with 7 bases fitting TRBD1. Losses at the gene ends were 5 bases for V and 7 bases for J; bases not matched to a gene: 13. The CDR3 has 15 amino acids. Germline CDR1 and CDR2: MGHDK and SYGVNS. The CDR3 DNA reads TGTGCCAGCAGTCCTCAGGGACAGCAGCTTGGGACCCAGTACTTC. Its translation is CASSPQGQQLGTQYF.

This clonotype was seen ten or more times. The V call is TRBV2, the J call TRBJ2-7; D not resolved. Per the germline V gene, CDR1 is SNHLY and CDR2 is FYNNEI. The CDR3 is 14 amino acids. Trimming took 7 bases from V and 5 from J, leaving 18 bases between them. CDR3 sequence (DNA): TGTGCCAGCAATCAAGATCCCAGCTACCACGAGCAGTACTTC. This codes for CASNQDPSYHEQYF.

This clonotype showed up just a few times. The chain employs TRBV5-1 and TRBJ2-5; tentatively, D is TRBD2 (6 bases). Trimming cost V 0 bases and J 5 bases, with 17 bases left between them. The CDR3 has 16 residues. Germline V gene sequence: CDR1 SGHRS, CDR2 YFSETQ. The CDR3 is CASSLVAVGSGETQYF. CDR3 nucleotides: TGCGCCAGCAGCTTGGTTGCGGTCGGGAGTGGGGAGACCCAGTACTTC.

Notes on this clonotype: Sequence at one end of the junction differs from germline and may be a read error. This chain connects TRBV19 to TRBJ1-3, with unresolved D. This CDR3 region has 15 residues. Germline V gene sequence: CDR1 LNHDA, CDR2 SQIVND (reference sequence). In nucleotides, the CDR3 is TGCGCCACCGCGGACGGCTGGCCTACCGGAAACACCATATATTTT. It specifies CATADGWPTGNTIYF.

There are many counts of this clonotype. The chain employs TRBV20-1 and TRBJ1-5; D is uncertain. Looked up from germline, CDR1 is DFQATT and CDR2 is SNEGSKA (reference sequence). V gave up 6 bases and J gave up 1 base, with 7 bases separating them. The CDR3 loop spans 12 amino acids. Here the CDR3 reads CSAVESNQPQHF. CDR3 DNA: TGCAGTGCCGTCGAAAGCAATCAGCCCCAGCATTTT.

This clonotype was found many times. This sequence joins TRBV2 and TRBJ1-5; 9 nucleotides agree with TRBD1. J lost 1 base, V lost 8 bases, and 3 bases had no gene match. The CDR3 sequence is 14 residues long. CDR1 is SNHLY and CDR2 is FYNNEI in the germline V gene. CDR3 residues: CASGGQGSNQPQHF. Here the CDR3 DNA reads TGTGCCAGCGGCGGACAGGGGAGCAATCAGCCCCAGCATTTT.

At least ten counts were recorded for this clonotype. V usage is TRBV6-5 and J usage is TRBJ1-2; no reliable D call. Looked up from germline, CDR1 is MNHEY and CDR2 is SVGAGI. Trimming shortened V by 6 bases and J by 5 bases, and 13 bases separated the two germline ends. CDR3 size: 13 residues. The CDR3 DNA reads TGTGCCAGCAGGACACGCAACCTTTATGGCTACACCTTC. It encodes CASRTRNLYGYTF.

The table lists this clonotype with many counts. In DNA form, the CDR3 reads TGTGCCAGCAGCTTAGATTCCAAGACCCAGCATTTT. It translates to CASSLDSKTQHF. The chain employs TRBV7-9 and TRBJ1-5; D unclear. This CDR3 is built from 12 residues. Trimming pared 1 base from V and 11 bases from J, leaving 9 bases between. The V gene's germline CDR1 is SEHNR and CDR2 FQNEAQ (reference sequence).